These 11 T cell receptor beta chains originate from one sample sequenced in a study of cytomegalovirus exposure and HLA in healthy donors. The PCR contained 60 Vbeta and 13 Jbeta primers. The protocol was immunoSEQ multiplex PCR, while the TCRdb copy is restricted to in-frame clones and leaves out a portion. The sample yields 90,000 to 120,000 clones, approximately 73% seen once. Source material: PBMCs. These receptors originate from a man aged 25-45 years in good health and CMV-seronegative.

This chain uses TRBV5-1 with TRBJ2-5; tentative D call: TRBD2 (6 bases). Looked up from germline, CDR1 is SGHRS and CDR2 is YFSETQ. The CDR3 consists of 15 residues. Trimming removed 5 bases from V and 5 bases from J, with 19 bases in between. CDR3 in DNA: TGCGCCAGCAGGAGGGGACTTGACGCTGGGGAGACCCAGTACTTC. Translated, it gives CASRRGLDAGETQYF.

The chain employs TRBV30 and TRBJ2-1, with TRBD1 identical over 9 bases. CDR3 length: 16 residues. The J segment lost 4 bases and the V segment lost 2 bases, leaving 9 bases of the junction unmatched. Germline assignment: CDR1 GTSNPN and CDR2 SVGIG (reference sequence). CDR3 coding DNA: TGTGCCTGGAGTCCCCTGGACAGGGGACATTACAATGAGCAGTTCTTC. Translating gives CAWSPLDRGHYNEQFF.

J is TRBJ2-7 and V is TRBV7-8; the match to TRBD2 covers 11 bases. The V and J ends lost 1 base and 0 bases, in that order; junction bases with no gene match: 2. In germline, CDR1 is SGHVS, CDR2 FQNEAQ. CDR3 length: 16 amino acids. CDR3 sequence reads: CASSLVLAGGSYEQYF. The CDR3 DNA sequence: TGTGCCAGCAGCTTAGTCCTAGCGGGAGGCTCCTACGAGCAGTACTTC. Complete variable domain (other parts from reference TRBV7-8 and TRBJ2-7): GAGVSQSPRYKVAKRGQDVALRCDPISGHVSLFWYQQALGQGPEFLTYFQNEAQLDKSGLPSDRFFAERPEGSVSTLKIQRTQQEDSAVYLCASSLVLAGGSYEQYFGPGTRLTVT.

This chain connects TRBV30 to TRBJ1-6; 7 bases are a match to TRBD1. The CDR3 covers 14 residues. The germline V gene has CDR1 GTSNPN and CDR2 SVGIG (reference sequence). J gave up 6 bases and V 0 bases, and 2 bases lay outside the gene matches. The CDR3 here is CAWSVRQGNSPLHF. As DNA, the CDR3 is TGTGCCTGGAGTGTACGACAGGGTAATTCACCCCTCCACTTT.

The rearrangement links TRBV4-1 to TRBJ2-7; TRBD1 aligns across 7 bases. The germline V gene has CDR1 MGHRA and CDR2 YSYEKL. The V segment lost 0 bases and the J segment 2 bases; nucleotides outside the gene matches: 7. This CDR3 comprises 16 residues. The CDR3 DNA reads as TGCGCCAGCAGCCAAGATTTAACAGGGGAAACCTACGAGCAGTACTTC. This gives the protein CASSQDLTGETYEQYF.

The V gene is TRBV7-2, the J gene TRBJ2-3; 8 positions agree with TRBD2. Germline CDR1 is SGHTA and CDR2 is FQGNSA. V gave up 5 bases and J gave up 2 bases; unmatched junction bases: 6. The CDR3 has 15 residues. The CDR3 nucleotides read TGTGCCAGCAGCATTACTAGCGGCCACACAGATACGCAGTATTTT. It codes for CASSITSGHTDTQYF.

The chain recombines TRBV28 with TRBJ1-1; D not certain. The CDR3 has 11 amino acids. Trimming took 7 bases from V and 3 from J, leaving 6 bases between them. CDR1 MDHEN and CDR2 SYDVKM come from the germline V gene. The CDR3 loop reads CASTEYTEAFF. The CDR3 DNA reads TGTGCCAGCACAGAATACACTGAAGCTTTCTTT.

This sequence joins TRBV5-1 and TRBJ2-1, with 13 bases identical to TRBD2. Germline-derived CDR1 and CDR2 are SGHRS and YFSETQ. The V gene end was trimmed by 1 base and the J gene end by 6 bases; junction bases not matched to a gene: 16. This CDR3 is built from 20 residues. The CDR3 region has the DNA TGCGCCAGCAGCTTGATCGGTGGACTAGCGGGAGCAGGCCTACGCAATGAGCAGTTCTTC. This gives the protein CASSLIGGLAGAGLRNEQFF.

The table lists this clone with a count of one. V usage is TRBV28 and J usage is TRBJ1-6, with D tentatively TRBD1 (5 bases). The CDR3 totals 14 residues. Germline V gene lookup returns CDR1 MDHEN and CDR2 SYDVKM. Trimming pared 5 bases from V and 7 bases from J, leaving 12 bases between. The CDR3 is CASSQGRQNSPLHF. CDR3 bases: TGTGCCAGCAGTCAGGGCCGGCAAAATTCACCCCTCCACTTT.

This chain uses TRBV19 with TRBJ2-1; D may be TRBD1 (5 bases). The CDR3 has 12 residues. The V end lost 10 bases, the J end lost 2 bases, and 9 bases lay between the germline ends. Germline V gene sequence: CDR1 LNHDA, CDR2 SQIVND (reference sequence). The CDR3 here is CATRTTYNEQFF. The CDR3 DNA is TGTGCCACCCGGACAACCTACAATGAGCAGTTCTTC. Full variable domain (remainder filled in from reference TRBV19 and TRBJ2-1): DGGITQSPKYLFRKEGQNVTLSCEQNLNHDAMYWYRQDPGQGLRLIYYSQIVNDFQKGDIAEGYSVSREKKESFPLTVTSAQKNPTAFYLCATRTTYNEQFFGPGTRLTVL.

This sequence joins TRBV18 and TRBJ2-7; TRBD1 aligns across 9 bases. Looked up from germline, CDR1 is KGHSH and CDR2 is LQKENI. V was clipped by 3 bases and J by 6 bases; unmatched bases: 12. The CDR3 has 16 residues. CDR3 residues: CASSPPGTGKNSEQYF. Written as DNA, the CDR3 is TGTGCCAGCTCACCGCCTGGGACAGGGAAAAATTCCGAGCAGTACTTC.